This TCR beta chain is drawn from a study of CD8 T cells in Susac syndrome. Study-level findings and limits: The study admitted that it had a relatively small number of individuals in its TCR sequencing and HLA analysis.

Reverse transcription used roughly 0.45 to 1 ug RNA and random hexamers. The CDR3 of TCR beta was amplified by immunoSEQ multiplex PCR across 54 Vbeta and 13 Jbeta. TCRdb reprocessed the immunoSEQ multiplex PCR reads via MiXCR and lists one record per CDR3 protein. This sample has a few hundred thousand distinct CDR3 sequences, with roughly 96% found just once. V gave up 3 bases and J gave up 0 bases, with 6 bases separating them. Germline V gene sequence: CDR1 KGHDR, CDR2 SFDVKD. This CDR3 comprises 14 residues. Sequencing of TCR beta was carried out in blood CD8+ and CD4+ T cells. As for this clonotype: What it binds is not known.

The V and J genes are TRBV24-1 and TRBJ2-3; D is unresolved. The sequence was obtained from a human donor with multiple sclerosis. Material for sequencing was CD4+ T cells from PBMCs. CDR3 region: CATSDPGSTDTQYF. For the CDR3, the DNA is TGTGCCACCAGTGATCCCGGCAGCACAGATACGCAGTATTTT.